These 15 T cell receptor beta chains share one sample of origin, sequenced in a study of T cell responses to AZD1222 COVID-19 vaccine. Only in-frame clones appear in the TCRdb table, and some are missing; sequencing was by immunoSEQ multiplex PCR. The table includes some 96,000 clones, approximately 87% detected once. The sequencing here drew on peripheral blood, taken on day 0 of AZD1222 vaccination. These receptor sequences come from an adult in good health.

V and J are TRBV30 and TRBJ1-4; D may be TRBD1 (6 bases). CDR3 length: 14 amino acids. V was shortened by 1 base and J by 2 bases, with 8 bases between the two germline ends. The germline gives CDR1 GTSNPN, CDR2 SVGIG (reference sequence). The CDR3 spells CAWSAGVTNEKLFF. The CDR3 DNA reads as TGTGCCTGGAGTGCAGGGGTGACTAATGAAAAACTGTTTTTT.

The chain uses TRBV5-4 and TRBJ1-1, with 8 bases fitting TRBD1. Germline CDR1 reads SGHNT; CDR2 reads YYREEE (reference sequence). CDR3 length: 16 residues. V was clipped by 0 bases and J by 1 base; unmatched bases: 5. CDR3 nucleotides: TGTGCCAGCAGCTTGGCCGGGGGGACAGGGAACACTGAAGCTTTCTTT. It is translated as CASSLAGGTGNTEAFF. The variable domain in full, with the rest retrieved from reference TRBV5-4 and TRBJ1-1, is ETGVTQSPTHLIKTRGQQVTLRCSSQSGHNTVSWYQQALGQGPQFIFQYYREEENGRGNFPPRFSGLQFPNYSSELNVNALELDDSALYLCASSLAGGTGNTEAFFGQGTRLTVV.

The chain couples TRBV4-2 to TRBJ2-1; D possibly corresponds to TRBD2 (5 bases). The CDR3 is made up of 14 amino acids. Germline CDR1 reads LGHNA; CDR2 reads YNFKEQ. Trimming cost V 9 bases and J 4 bases, with 16 bases left between them. The CDR3 region has the DNA TGTGCCAGTGGCGAGGACTGGACTTACAATGAGCAGTTCTTC. This codes for CASGEDWTYNEQFF.

The chain links TRBV19 to TRBJ1-1; perhaps TRBD1 as D (5 bases). CDR1 and CDR2 from the germline V gene are LNHDA and SQIVND (reference sequence). This CDR3 is 15 amino acids long. V gave up 10 bases and J gave up 0 bases, with 18 bases separating them. CDR3 bases: TGTGCCACGCGACTACCGGGGGGTTTGAACACTGAAGCTTTCTTT. Its protein product is CATRLPGGLNTEAFF.

The CDR3 is CASSLALQGRGNAETQYF. The CDR3 DNA follows: TGCGCCAGCAGCTTGGCGCTTCAGGGCAGGGGTAATGCAGAGACCCAGTACTTC. This chain joins TRBV5-1 and TRBJ2-5, with a weak D call TRBD1 (6 bases). The germline V gene has CDR1 SGHRS and CDR2 YFSETQ. V gave up 0 bases and J gave up 4 bases, with 22 bases separating them. The CDR3 has 18 amino acids.

The V and J genes are TRBV6-6 and TRBJ1-1, with D possibly TRBD1 on 6 matching bases. The CDR3 consists of 15 residues. Germline CDR1 MNHNY, CDR2 SVGAGI (reference sequence). Trimming took off 0 bases at V and 1 base at J, with 9 bases between the two ends. The CDR3 bases are TGTGCCAGCAGTTACTCCCCCAGGGGGAACACTGAAGCTTTCTTT. This gives the protein CASSYSPRGNTEAFF.

The chain recombines TRBV5-1 with TRBJ1-1; 7 bases are a match to TRBD1. With 4 bases clipped from V and 4 bases from J, the junction kept 13 bases outside the gene matches. Germline V gene sequence: CDR1 SGHRS, CDR2 YFSETQ. This CDR3 region has 16 residues. For the CDR3, the DNA is TGCGCCAGCAGCCTCCTAGGACAGGCGAGGGGCACTGAAGCTTTCTTT. Amino acids: CASSLLGQARGTEAFF. The full variable domain, completed using reference TRBV5-1 and TRBJ1-1, is KAGVTQTPRYLIKTRGQQVTLSCSPISGHRSVSWYQQTPGQGLQFLFEYFSETQRNKGNFPGRFSGRQFSNSRSEMNVSTLELGDSALYLCASSLLGQARGTEAFFGQGTRLTVV.

V is TRBV7-3 and J is TRBJ2-1, with 7 bases that match TRBD2. The CDR3 spans 14 residues. With V trimmed by 8 bases and J by 6 bases, 10 bases remained unmatched. Germline V lookup: CDR1 SGHTA, CDR2 FQGTGA. CDR3 in amino acids: CASSKASGANEQFF. The CDR3 DNA reads TGTGCCAGCTCTAAGGCTAGCGGAGCCAATGAGCAGTTCTTC.

The chain joins TRBV29-1 to TRBJ2-7; D remains unclear. Trimming cost V 0 bases and J 6 bases, with 9 bases left between them. Germline V lookup: CDR1 SQVTM, CDR2 ANQGSEA. This CDR3 has 12 amino acids. The CDR3 is CSVEEKLGEQYF. The CDR3 coding sequence is TGCAGCGTTGAAGAGAAGCTGGGCGAGCAGTACTTC.

The chain is built from TRBV2 and TRBJ1-2; weak D call: TRBD1 (5 bases). V dropped 5 bases and J dropped 0 bases, with 10 bases sitting between them. This CDR3 comprises 14 residues. Germline V gives CDR1 SNHLY, CDR2 FYNNEI. The CDR3 reads CASSRDRANYGYTF. The DNA of the CDR3 is TGTGCCAGCAGTCGGGACCGTGCTAACTATGGCTACACCTTC.

This clone was counted once. This chain connects TRBV15 to TRBJ2-7; D uncertain. Trimming took off 3 bases at V and 4 bases at J, with 19 bases between the two ends. Per the germline V gene, CDR1 is LNHNV and CDR2 is YYDKDF (reference sequence). This CDR3 comprises 16 residues. The CDR3 bases are TGTGCCACCAGCAGCTCTCTTGACCGCGCTTGGTACGAGCAGTACTTC. This encodes CATSSSLDRAWYEQYF.

The chain employs TRBV5-1 and TRBJ2-7, with 8 bases aligning to TRBD1. With V trimmed by 5 bases and J by 0 bases, 1 base remained unmatched. CDR3 length: 13 residues. From germline, CDR1 is SGHRS and CDR2 YFSETQ. The CDR3 loop reads CASSGQGSYEQYF. The CDR3 DNA is TGCGCCAGCAGTGGACAGGGCTCCTACGAGCAGTACTTC.

This clone was seen a handful of times. This rearrangement joins TRBV4-2 to TRBJ1-2, with 8 bases fitting TRBD1. CDR3 length: 16 residues. Trimming cost V 4 bases and J 3 bases; bases outside gene matches: 10. The germline CDR1 and CDR2 sequences are LGHNA and YNFKEQ. The CDR3 is CASSRNTGGIYYGYTF. Here the CDR3 DNA reads TGTGCCAGCAGCCGCAATACAGGGGGGATATACTATGGCTACACCTTC.

This chain joins TRBV6-5 and TRBJ1-6, with D tentatively TRBD1 (5 bases). The V end lost 5 bases, the J end lost 10 bases, and 18 bases lay between the germline ends. Germline CDR1 reads MNHEY; CDR2 reads SVGAGI. This CDR3 has 15 residues. As DNA, the CDR3 is TGTGCCAGCAGTCCCATCCGGCAGGGCAACTCACCCCTCCACTTT. As protein: CASSPIRQGNSPLHF.

This clone was recorded once. The rearrangement uses TRBV11-2 and TRBJ2-7, with 9 bases that match TRBD1. V dropped 6 bases and J dropped 0; count of bases not matched to a gene: 15. This CDR3 has 18 residues. CDR1 is SGHAT and CDR2 is FQNNGV in the germline V gene. The CDR3 region has the DNA TGTGCCAGCAGTCCGCCTTCTTCTGGGACAGGGTCCTCCTACGAGCAGTACTTC. Its protein product is CASSPPSSGTGSSYEQYF. Supplemented by reference TRBV11-2 and TRBJ2-7, the full variable domain reads EAGVAQSPRYKIIEKRQSVAFWCNPISGHATLYWYQQILGQGPKLLIQFQNNGVVDDSQLPKDRFSAERLKGVDSTLKIQPAKLEDSAVYLCASSPPSSGTGSSYEQYFGPGTRLTVT.